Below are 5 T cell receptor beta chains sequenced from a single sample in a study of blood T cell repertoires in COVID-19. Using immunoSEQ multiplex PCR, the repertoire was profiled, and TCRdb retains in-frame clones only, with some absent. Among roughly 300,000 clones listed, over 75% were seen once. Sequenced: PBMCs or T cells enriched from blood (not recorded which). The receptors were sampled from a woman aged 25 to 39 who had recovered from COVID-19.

The CDR3 DNA follows: TGTGCCAGCAGCGGACGGACAGGGGGCTCCAATGAAAAACTGTTTTTT. It specifies CASSGRTGGSNEKLFF. The chain is built from TRBV9 and TRBJ1-4, with TRBD1 matching over 11 bases. J was trimmed by 5 bases and V by 3 bases; bases with no gene match: 6. CDR1 is SGDLS and CDR2 is YYNGEE in the germline V gene. This CDR3 comprises 16 residues. Full variable domain (outside the CDR3, taken from reference TRBV9 and TRBJ1-4): DSGVTQTPKHLITATGQRVTLRCSPRSGDLSVYWYQQSLDQGLQFLIQYYNGEERAKGNILERFSAQQFPDLHSELNLSSLELGDSALYFCASSGRTGGSNEKLFFGSGTQLSVL.

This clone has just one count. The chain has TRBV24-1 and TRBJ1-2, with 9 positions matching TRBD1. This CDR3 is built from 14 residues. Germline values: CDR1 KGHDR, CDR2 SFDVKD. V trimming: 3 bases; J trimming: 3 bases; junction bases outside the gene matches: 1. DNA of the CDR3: TGTGCCACCAGTGATCGGGACAGGGACTATGGCTACACCTTC. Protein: CATSDRDRDYGYTF.

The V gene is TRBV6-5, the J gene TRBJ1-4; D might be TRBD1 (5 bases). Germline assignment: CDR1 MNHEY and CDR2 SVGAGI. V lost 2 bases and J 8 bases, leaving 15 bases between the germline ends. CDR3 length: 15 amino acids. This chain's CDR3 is CASSYTAGLSEKLFF. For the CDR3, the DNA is TGTGCCAGCAGTTACACCGCAGGGTTAAGCGAAAAACTGTTTTTT.

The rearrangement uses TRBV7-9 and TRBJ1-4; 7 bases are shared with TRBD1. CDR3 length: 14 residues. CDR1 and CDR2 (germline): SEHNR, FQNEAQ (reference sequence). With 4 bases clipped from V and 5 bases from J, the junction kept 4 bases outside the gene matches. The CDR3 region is CASSSGGKNEKLFF. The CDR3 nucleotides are TGTGCCAGCAGCTCAGGGGGGAAAAATGAAAAACTGTTTTTT.

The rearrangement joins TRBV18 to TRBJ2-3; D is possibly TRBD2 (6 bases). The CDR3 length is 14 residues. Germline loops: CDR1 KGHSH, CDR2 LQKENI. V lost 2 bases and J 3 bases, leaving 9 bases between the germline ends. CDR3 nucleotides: TGTGCCAGCTCACCAAATGGGAGGACAGATACGCAGTATTTT. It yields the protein CASSPNGRTDTQYF.